These 21 T cell receptor beta chains were all obtained from the same sample, sequenced in a study of cytomegalovirus exposure and HLA in healthy donors. Generated by immunoSEQ multiplex PCR, the TCRdb table keeps only in-frame clones and is missing some. The data hold about 340,000 clones, with about nine tenths observed a single time. Sequenced material: PBMCs. The source is a woman between 18 and 30 years old in good health and CMV-seronegative.

The J gene is TRBJ2-7, the V gene TRBV19, with 10 bases aligning to TRBD2. CDR1 is LNHDA and CDR2 is SQIVND in the germline V gene (reference sequence). This CDR3 spans 15 amino acids. V was clipped by 2 bases and J by 0 bases; unmatched bases: 1. CDR3 in DNA: TGTGCCAGTAGTATAATAGCGGGAGGCTCCTACGAGCAGTACTTC. Protein: CASSIIAGGSYEQYF.

V usage is TRBV19 and J usage is TRBJ2-7, with a weak D call TRBD2 (5 bases). The ends were cut back, 1 base at V and 4 bases at J, with 14 bases in the middle. This CDR3 spans 15 amino acids. CDR1 LNHDA and CDR2 SQIVND come from the germline V gene (reference sequence). The CDR3 is CASSIARDLQYEQYF. DNA of the CDR3: TGTGCCAGTAGTATAGCCCGGGATTTGCAATACGAGCAGTACTTC.

This clone was observed once. The CDR3 region is CASSGPTSGAVSTDTQYF. The CDR3 DNA reads as TGTGCCAGCAGCGGACCGACTAGCGGGGCGGTAAGCACAGATACGCAGTATTTT. V is TRBV5-4 and J is TRBJ2-3, with TRBD2 matching 11 bases. The ends lost 4 bases at V and 0 bases at J; junction bases unmatched: 10. The CDR3 consists of 18 residues. CDR1 is SGHNT and CDR2 is YYREEE in the germline V gene (reference sequence).

The chain carries TRBV2 and TRBJ2-5; 8 bases are a match to TRBD2. J lost 5 bases, V lost 2 bases, and 13 bases had no gene match. CDR3 length: 17 residues. Germline-derived CDR1 and CDR2 are SNHLY and FYNNEI. The CDR3: CASSESGGGPTVETQYF. DNA of the CDR3: TGTGCCAGCAGTGAAAGTGGCGGGGGGCCGACGGTTGAGACCCAGTACTTC.

The chain recombines TRBV6-6 with TRBJ2-2; no clear D gene. The germline V and J ends were trimmed by 2 bases and 8 bases, with 15 bases remaining between them. CDR1 MNHNY and CDR2 SVGAGI come from the germline V gene (reference sequence). The CDR3 loop spans 15 amino acids. CDR3 DNA sequence: TGTGCCAGCAGTTACATGTCTGGTCCCGGGGGGGAGCTGTTTTTT. Translated: CASSYMSGPGGELFF.

The chain employs TRBV5-7 and TRBJ1-5; D unresolved. TRBV5-7 is reported as an ORF; its role is uncertain. This CDR3 comprises 16 residues. V shed 1 base and J shed 1 base, with 12 bases lying between them. The CDR3 loop reads CASSLLRSGSNQPQHF. The CDR3 DNA reads TGTGCCAGCAGCTTGCTCAGATCGGGGAGCAATCAGCCCCAGCATTTT.

The genes are TRBV9 and TRBJ2-5; 9 bases are shared with TRBD2. J lost 0 bases, V lost 0 bases, and 12 bases had no gene match. The CDR3 consists of 19 residues. CDR1 is SGDLS and CDR2 is YYNGEE in the germline V gene. The CDR3 nucleotides read TGTGCCAGCAGCGTAGCTGGGCCTAGCGGGGTCATGTACCAAGAGACCCAGTACTTC. This encodes CASSVAGPSGVMYQETQYF.

This clone was observed a single time. This chain joins TRBV6-9 and TRBJ1-2; D gene unclear. Germline CDR1 and CDR2: MNHGY and SVAAGI. V gave up 2 bases and J gave up 2 bases, with 12 bases separating them. The CDR3 runs to 15 residues. The CDR3 loop reads CASSYRTEGNYGYTF. Here the CDR3 DNA reads TGTGCCAGCAGTTATCGTACAGAGGGAAACTATGGCTACACCTTC.

This clone was seen only a few times. The chain joins TRBV19 to TRBJ2-7, with D possibly being TRBD2 (6 bases). Germline V gene data show CDR1 as LNHDA and CDR2 as SQIVND (reference sequence). V was shortened by 4 bases and J by 7 bases, with 20 bases between the two germline ends. This CDR3 contains 15 residues. Written as DNA, the CDR3 is TGTGCCAGTAGTACCAGGGACTCATCCGTTGTAGAGCAGTACTTC. Protein product: CASSTRDSSVVEQYF.

This chain uses TRBV5-6 with TRBJ2-4; D gene uncertain. Germline V gene sequence: CDR1 SGHDT, CDR2 YYEEEE. V lost 0 bases to trimming and J lost 5 bases, with 15 bases between them. CDR3 length equals 16 residues. This CDR3 is CASSLGVYGFENIQYF. CDR3 coding DNA: TGTGCCAGCAGCTTGGGTGTTTATGGCTTTGAAAACATTCAGTACTTC.

The genes are TRBV15 and TRBJ2-4; D is perhaps TRBD2 (5 bases). V was pared by 3 bases and J by 0 bases, with 9 bases between. This CDR3 region has 15 residues. The germline gives CDR1 LNHNV, CDR2 YYDKDF (reference sequence). DNA for the CDR3: TGTGCCACCAGCAGGGGCGGACTAGCCAAAAACATTCAGTACTTC. Its protein product is CATSRGGLAKNIQYF.

The chain is built from TRBV6-5 and TRBJ2-2; D not certain. From germline, CDR1 is MNHEY and CDR2 SVGAGI. The V end was cut by 0 bases, the J end by 0 bases, with 8 bases between. This CDR3 region has 16 residues. CDR3 loop: CASSYSAETNTGELFF. CDR3 coding DNA: TGTGCCAGCAGTTACTCTGCAGAAACGAACACCGGGGAGCTGTTTTTT.

This chain links TRBV27 with TRBJ2-3; maybe TRBD2 (6 bases). CDR3 length equals 15 residues. From germline, CDR1 is MNHEY and CDR2 SMNVEV (reference sequence). Trimming stripped 0 bases from V and 3 bases from J, with 10 bases between. DNA of the CDR3: TGTGCCAGCAGTTTATCCAGTGGGGGGACAGATACGCAGTATTTT. Translating gives CASSLSSGGTDTQYF.

Here the CDR3 reads CAISESVGQGSGELFF. DNA of the CDR3: TGTGCCATCAGTGAGTCGGTGGGACAGGGGTCCGGGGAGCTGTTTTTT. The chain has TRBV10-3 and TRBJ2-2; 10 bases align to TRBD1. The trim removed 0 bases at V and 6 bases at J, leaving 4 bases unmatched. CDR3 size: 16 residues. Germline loops: CDR1 ENHRY, CDR2 SYGVKD.

The chain joins TRBV2 to TRBJ1-2; 9 bases are a match to TRBD1. Germline assignment: CDR1 SNHLY and CDR2 FYNNEI. V lost 6 bases, J lost 1 base, and 3 bases stayed unmatched. The CDR3 totals 14 residues. The CDR3 bases are TGTGCCAGCAGGCCGGGACAGGGTAACTATGGCTACACCTTC. Translating gives CASRPGQGNYGYTF. Using reference TRBV2 and TRBJ1-2 for the parts outside the CDR3, the full variable domain is EPEVTQTPSHQVTQMGQEVILRCVPISNHLYFYWYRQILGQKVEFLVSFYNNEISEKSEIFDDQFSVERPDGSNFTLKIRSTKLEDSAMYFCASRPGQGNYGYTFGSGTRLTVV.

The chain recombines TRBV5-1 with TRBJ2-1; 7 bases agree with TRBD2. Germline V gives CDR1 SGHRS, CDR2 YFSETQ. V was clipped by 0 bases and J by 5 bases; unmatched bases: 5. This CDR3 contains 15 residues. CDR3 amino acids: CASSLVEREDNEQFF. CDR3 nucleotide sequence: TGCGCCAGCAGCTTGGTTGAACGGGAGGACAATGAGCAGTTCTTC.

The rearrangement joins TRBV11-2 to TRBJ2-7; TRBD1 matches at 7 bases. The CDR3 length is 14 residues. Germline V gene lookup returns CDR1 SGHAT and CDR2 FQNNGV. Trimming at V came to 5 bases and at J to 4 bases, leaving 8 bases not matched to a gene. The CDR3 nucleotides are TGTGCCAGCAGCCCGCCGGGACAGCCATACGAGCAGTACTTC. Translating it yields CASSPPGQPYEQYF.

The chain is built from TRBV2 and TRBJ2-3, with 12 bases lining up with TRBD2. This CDR3 comprises 17 residues. V was clipped by 1 base and J by 2 bases; unmatched bases: 4. In germline, CDR1 is SNHLY, CDR2 FYNNEI. This CDR3 reads CASSEGSSGRDTDTQYF. CDR3 in DNA: TGTGCCAGCAGTGAAGGGTCTAGCGGGAGGGACACAGATACGCAGTATTTT.

The chain carries TRBV27 and TRBJ1-2, with 7 bases lining up with TRBD1. After removal of 5 bases from V and 2 bases from J, the junction contained 2 bases not matched to a gene. Germline loops: CDR1 MNHEY, CDR2 SMNVEV (reference sequence). This CDR3 contains 13 residues. CDR3 in DNA: TGTGCCAGCAGTCCACAGGGGAACTATGGCTACACCTTC. Its protein product is CASSPQGNYGYTF.

This rearrangement joins TRBV5-1 to TRBJ2-3; a possible D gene is TRBD1 (6 bases). The CDR3 spans 13 residues. CDR1 and CDR2 (germline): SGHRS, YFSETQ. V dropped 4 bases and J dropped 7 bases, with 13 bases sitting between them. The CDR3 nucleotides read TGCGCCAGCAGCCTCGGACAGTACTATACGCAGTATTTT. This sequence encodes CASSLGQYYTQYF.

The rearrangement links TRBV6-5 to TRBJ2-5; TRBD2 is a possible D gene (6 bases). Germline CDR1 is MNHEY and CDR2 is SVGAGI. Trimming stripped 2 bases from V and 7 bases from J, with 17 bases between. The CDR3 extends over 15 amino acids. The CDR3 spells CASSYLAGPPTTQYF. Written as DNA, the CDR3 is TGTGCCAGCAGTTACCTGGCGGGGCCACCTACGACCCAGTACTTC.